Below are 22 T cell receptor beta chains sequenced from a single sample in a study of identifying expanded T cells in peripheral blood. Sequencing used immunoSEQ multiplex PCR; TCRdb keeps in-frame clones, though not all of them. The repertoire holds about 100,000 clones, more than 75% seen once, with 5.5% to 6.5% in the top ten. Material: blood. All receptors derive from a person aged 18 to 70 in good health.

CDR3 DNA: TGTGCCAGTAGTATTGGTGGGAGGCGGGACACTGAAGCTTTCTTT. It codes for CASSIGGRRDTEAFF. This chain links TRBV19 with TRBJ1-1; D remains unclear. The length of the CDR3 is 15 residues. Trimming took off 3 bases at V and 3 bases at J, with 14 bases between the two ends. Germline CDR1 LNHDA, CDR2 SQIVND (reference sequence).

The chain links TRBV6-5 to TRBJ1-2; a possible D gene is TRBD1 (6 bases). With 0 bases removed from V and 0 bases from J, the gap between germline ends came to 8 bases. This CDR3 comprises 15 residues. Germline CDR1 is MNHEY and CDR2 is SVGAGI. CDR3 sequence: CASSYSPGANYGYTF. The CDR3 bases are TGTGCCAGCAGTTACTCCCCAGGGGCTAACTATGGCTACACCTTC.

The V gene is TRBV6-5, the J gene TRBJ1-1, with no clear D. V was pared by 8 bases and J by 10 bases, with 17 bases between. CDR3 length equals 12 residues. Germline V lookup: CDR1 MNHEY, CDR2 SVGAGI. The CDR3 sequence is CASHTLKAGAFF. The CDR3 nucleotides read TGTGCCAGCCATACTCTCAAGGCGGGAGCTTTCTTT.

The chain carries TRBV7-2 and TRBJ2-5; the D is unclear. The CDR3 totals 12 residues. Germline CDR1 and CDR2: SGHTA and FQGNSA. V gave up 7 bases and J gave up 5 bases, with 11 bases separating them. CDR3 amino acids: CASNYPRETQYF. As DNA, the CDR3 is TGTGCCAGCAACTACCCGAGGGAGACCCAGTACTTC.

The genes are TRBV7-2 and TRBJ1-1; D unclear. This CDR3 is built from 15 residues. Germline V lookup: CDR1 SGHTA, CDR2 FQGNSA. With 5 bases removed from V and 0 bases from J, the gap between germline ends came to 13 bases. This chain's CDR3 is CASSLSQGMNTEAFF. The DNA of the CDR3 is TGTGCCAGCAGCCTATCACAAGGGATGAACACTGAAGCTTTCTTT.

The rearrangement joins TRBV29-1 to TRBJ1-2; 8 positions agree with TRBD1. Germline CDR1 and CDR2: SQVTM and ANQGSEA. The CDR3 consists of 17 residues. With V trimmed by 2 bases and J by 2 bases, 13 bases remained unmatched. Here the CDR3 reads CSVERSGGARGNYGYTF. Written as DNA, the CDR3 is TGCAGCGTTGAAAGGTCAGGGGGCGCAAGAGGGAACTATGGCTACACCTTC.

The V and J genes are TRBV7-9 and TRBJ2-5; D possibly corresponds to TRBD1 (5 bases). This CDR3 spans 13 amino acids. Germline CDR1 SEHNR, CDR2 FQNEAQ (reference sequence). The ends were cut back, 6 bases at V and 5 bases at J, with 13 bases in the middle. CDR3 in amino acids: CASSSGQEETQYF. The CDR3 DNA sequence: TGTGCCAGCAGTTCAGGGCAGGAGGAGACCCAGTACTTC.

CDR3 amino acids: CASSHRRNYGYTF. CDR3 in DNA: TGTGCCAGCAGCCACAGGAGGAACTATGGCTACACCTTC. The chain employs TRBV5-4 and TRBJ1-2; D is perhaps TRBD1 (5 bases). This CDR3 has 13 amino acids. Germline CDR1 SGHNT, CDR2 YYREEE (reference sequence). Trimming stripped 4 bases from V and 2 bases from J, with 9 bases between.

The chain has TRBV7-9 and TRBJ2-1; D unclear. CDR3 size: 11 residues. V was clipped by 2 bases and J by 9 bases, with 5 bases between them. CDR1 is SEHNR and CDR2 is FQNEAQ in the germline V gene (reference sequence). The CDR3 here is CASSLKVEQFF. CDR3 sequence (DNA): TGTGCCAGCAGCTTAAAGGTTGAGCAGTTCTTC.

The chain uses TRBV7-2 and TRBJ1-4, with 11 positions matching TRBD1. This CDR3 contains 17 residues. From germline, CDR1 is SGHTA and CDR2 FQGNSA. V shed 5 bases, J shed 7 bases, and the junction held 12 bases outside the gene matches. CDR3 protein: CASSPRDRGTWVEKLFF. DNA for the CDR3: TGTGCCAGCAGCCCTCGGGACAGGGGGACCTGGGTTGAAAAACTGTTTTTT.

The V gene is TRBV5-6, the J gene TRBJ2-7; D gene ambiguous. CDR1 and CDR2 (germline): SGHDT, YYEEEE. The CDR3 runs 14 residues. Deletions cut 0 bases from V and 3 bases from J, with 10 bases between. The CDR3 loop reads CASSLVYSDYEQYF. CDR3 nucleotides: TGTGCCAGCAGCTTGGTTTACAGCGACTACGAGCAGTACTTC. Complete variable domain (other parts from reference TRBV5-6 and TRBJ2-7): DAGVTQSPTHLIKTRGQQVTLRCSPKSGHDTVSWYQQALGQGPQFIFQYYEEEERQRGNFPDRFSGHQFPNYSSELNVNALLLGDSALYLCASSLVYSDYEQYFGPGTRLTVT.

The chain combines TRBV5-5 with TRBJ1-1; unclear D gene. The germline V gene has CDR1 SGHKS and CDR2 YYEKEE (reference sequence). The CDR3 has 13 residues. Deletions cut 3 bases from V and 5 bases from J, with 11 bases between. The CDR3 sequence is CASSSSVRTEAFF. For the CDR3, the DNA is TGTGCCAGCAGCTCGAGTGTTCGGACTGAAGCTTTCTTT.

This chain links TRBV4-1 with TRBJ1-3; 7 bases are shared with TRBD1. The CDR3 is 19 residues long. The ends lost 0 bases at V and 2 bases at J; junction bases unmatched: 13. Germline loops: CDR1 MGHRA, CDR2 YSYEKL. The CDR3 DNA reads TGCGCCAGCAGCCAAGATGGACTCCTTTCTGGGACAGCTGGAAACACCATATATTTT. This sequence encodes CASSQDGLLSGTAGNTIYF.

The chain uses TRBV7-9 and TRBJ2-7, with 7 bases aligning to TRBD1. The trim removed 4 bases at V and 4 bases at J, leaving 22 bases unmatched. Germline V gene sequence: CDR1 SEHNR, CDR2 FQNEAQ (reference sequence). This CDR3 spans 19 amino acids. The CDR3 DNA follows: TGTGCCAGCAGCTCAGTACTGGTCCCAGGGGGATTAATGAAGTACGAGCAGTACTTC. Residues: CASSSVLVPGGLMKYEQYF. The whole variable domain, remainder taken from reference TRBV7-9 and TRBJ2-7, is DTGVSQNPRHKITKRGQNVTFRCDPISEHNRLYWYRQTLGQGPEFLTYFQNEAQLEKSRLLSDRFSAERPKGSFSTLEIQRTEQGDSAMYLCASSSVLVPGGLMKYEQYFGPGTRLTVT.

This chain connects TRBV5-1 to TRBJ1-2; TRBD1 agrees at 9 bases. The CDR3 has 15 residues. Germline V gene sequence: CDR1 SGHRS, CDR2 YFSETQ. V was clipped by 7 bases and J by 7 bases; unmatched bases: 14. CDR3 sequence reads: CASGGQGPEDTGYTF. The CDR3 coding sequence is TGCGCCAGCGGGGGACAGGGCCCCGAAGACACTGGCTACACCTTC.

V gene TRBV2 combines with J gene TRBJ1-2, with TRBD1 matching over 7 bases. The germline CDR1 and CDR2 sequences are SNHLY and FYNNEI. V lost 4 bases and J lost 4; bases outside the gene matches: 12. The CDR3 contains 16 residues. For the CDR3, the DNA is TGTGCCAGCAGTGCGCGACAGGGCCTTACCACCTATGGCTACACCTTC. Encoded protein: CASSARQGLTTYGYTF.

The gene calls are TRBV2 and TRBJ1-2; the D is unclear. V was pared by 3 bases and J by 3 bases, with 5 bases between. The CDR3 is 12 residues long. The germline gives CDR1 SNHLY, CDR2 FYNNEI. The CDR3 protein is CASSDRDYGYTF. For the CDR3, the DNA is TGTGCCAGCAGTGATAGAGACTATGGCTACACCTTC.

This rearrangement joins TRBV2 to TRBJ2-2, with D perhaps TRBD1 (5 bases). There are 15 residues in the CDR3. V lost 6 bases to trimming and J lost 1 base, with 12 bases between them. Germline V lookup: CDR1 SNHLY, CDR2 FYNNEI. This CDR3 is CASSFTGLNTGELFF. The CDR3 region has the DNA TGTGCCAGCAGCTTTACAGGCCTGAACACCGGGGAGCTGTTTTTT.

A few counts support this clone. CDR3 amino acids: CASSQDWGDGYTF. The CDR3 DNA sequence: TGCGCCAGCAGCCAAGATTGGGGAGATGGCTACACCTTC. The chain has TRBV4-3 and TRBJ1-2; D ambiguous. V gave up 0 bases and J gave up 6 bases, with 8 bases separating them. The germline V gene encodes CDR1 LGHNA and CDR2 YSLEER. The CDR3 is made up of 13 amino acids.

This chain links TRBV29-1 with TRBJ2-1, with D possibly matching TRBD1 (6 bases). CDR3 length: 10 residues. Germline CDR1 is SQVTM and CDR2 is ANQGSEA. Trimming removed 7 bases at V and 10 bases at J, with 11 bases between. The CDR3 DNA follows: TGCAGCGCCAGGGGTTACGAGCAGTTCTTC. This encodes CSARGYEQFF.

The chain uses TRBV19 and TRBJ1-5; no reliable D call. V was shortened by 1 base and J by 4 bases, with 23 bases between the two germline ends. The CDR3 loop spans 19 amino acids. CDR1 is LNHDA and CDR2 is SQIVND in the germline V gene (reference sequence). The DNA of the CDR3 is TGTGCCAGTAGTATAGGGGTGCGAGGGCCGGAGCAAAGAAATCAGCCCCAGCATTTT. Its protein product is CASSIGVRGPEQRNQPQHF.

The chain recombines TRBV5-4 with TRBJ2-2, with D perhaps assigned TRBD1 or TRBD2 (5 bases each). From germline, CDR1 is SGHNT and CDR2 YYREEE (reference sequence). V lost 0 bases and J 6 bases, leaving 21 bases between the germline ends. This CDR3 comprises 18 residues. The CDR3 coding sequence is TGTGCCAGCAGCTTGGCCCCAGGGACCCATGCCTCGCCCGGGGAGCTGTTTTTT. It codes for CASSLAPGTHASPGELFF.